This TCR beta chain stems from a study of a mutant IDH1 vaccine in newly diagnosed glioma. Trimming cost V 4 bases and J 5 bases, with 8 bases left between them. CDR1 and CDR2 (germline): SGHTA, FQGNSA. There are 13 residues in the CDR3. Sequencing was performed with immunoSEQ multiplex PCR; in TCRdb, only in-frame clones are kept and a portion is missing. The data show 45,000 or so clones, with 85% to 90% seen just once and around 5.7% held by the top ten. As for time point: week 35, safety follow-up. A 20-mer mutant IDH1 peptide at 300 ug was injected subcutaneously with topical imiquimod. Worth noting for this clone: The antigen is undetermined.

The source material was PBMCs, sampled from a glioma patient whose treatment included an IDH1 peptide vaccine. The V call is TRBV7-2, the J call TRBJ2-2; no reliable D call. The sequence came from a middle-aged woman with glioma. The CDR3 nucleotides read TGTGCCAGCAGCTCCGGGCGGACCGGGGAGCTGTTTTTT. Amino acid sequence: CASSSGRTGELFF.